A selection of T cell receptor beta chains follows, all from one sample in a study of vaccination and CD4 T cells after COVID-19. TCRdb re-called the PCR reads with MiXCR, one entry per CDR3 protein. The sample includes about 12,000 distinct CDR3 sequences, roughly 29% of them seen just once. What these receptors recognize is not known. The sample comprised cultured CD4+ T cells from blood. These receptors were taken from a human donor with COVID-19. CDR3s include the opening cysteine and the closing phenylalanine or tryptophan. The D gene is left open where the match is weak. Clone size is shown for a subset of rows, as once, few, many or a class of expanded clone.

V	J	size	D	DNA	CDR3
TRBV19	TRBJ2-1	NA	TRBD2	TGTGCCAGTAGTATCGGCGGGGGTCGTGTTGATGAGCAGTTCTTC	CASSIGGGRVDEQFF
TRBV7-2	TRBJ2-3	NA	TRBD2	TGTGCCAGCAGCCACTCCCCTAGCGGGAGTAGCACAGATACGCAGTATTTT	CASSHSPSGSSTDTQYF
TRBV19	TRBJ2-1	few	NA	TGTGCCAGTAGTGATCGACGGAGCTCCTACAATGAGCAGTTCTTC	CASSDRRSSYNEQFF
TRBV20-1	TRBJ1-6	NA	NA	TGCAGTGCTAGAAGGGGGGTTGGGTATAATTCACCCCTCCACTTT	CSARRGVGYNSPLHF
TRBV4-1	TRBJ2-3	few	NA	TGCGCCAGCAGCCCCCTCGATCCGAATACGCAGTATTTT	CASSPLDPNTQYF
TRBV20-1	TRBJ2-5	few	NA	TGCAGTGCTAGTCCCGAGTACCAAGAGACCCAGTACTTC	CSASPEYQETQYF
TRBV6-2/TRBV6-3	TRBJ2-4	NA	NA	TGTGCCAGCAGCCGGGACGGACCGAAAAACATTCAGTACTTC	CASSRDGPKNIQYF
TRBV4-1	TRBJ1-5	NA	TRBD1	TGCGCCAGCAGCCAAGAGAGGACAGGTTATAGCAATCAGCCCCAGCATTTT	CASSQERTGYSNQPQHF
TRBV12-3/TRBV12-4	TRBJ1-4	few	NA	TGTGCCAGCAGTTTGGGAAGGAAAAAACTGTTTTTT	CASSLGRKKLFF
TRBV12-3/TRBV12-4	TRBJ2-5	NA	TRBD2	TGTGCCAGCAGTTCGGGACTACCCCAGACCCAGTACTTC	CASSSGLPQTQYF
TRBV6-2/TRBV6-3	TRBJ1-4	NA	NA	TGTGCCAGCAAACTTGACGGGATGGGTGAAAAACTGTTTTTT	CASKLDGMGEKLFF
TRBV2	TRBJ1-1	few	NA	TGTGCCAGCAGTTCCAGGAACACTGAAGCTTTCTTT	CASSSRNTEAFF
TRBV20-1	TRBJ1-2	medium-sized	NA	TGCAGTGCTAGATCTTCATCTCAACTTCTTAGGTGTTTCTATGGCTACACCTTC	CSARSSSQLLRCFYGYTF
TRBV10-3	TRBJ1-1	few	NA	TGTGCCATCAGTGAGCCAAGGCTAGGGGACACTGAAGCTTTCTTT	CAISEPRLGDTEAFF
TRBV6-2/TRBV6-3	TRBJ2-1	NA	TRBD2	TGTGCCAGCGGGAGGCCCGGGGGGGCCACCAATGAGCAGTTCTTC	CASGRPGGATNEQFF
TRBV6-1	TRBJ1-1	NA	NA	TGTGCCAGCAGTGACCGAAGGAACACTGAAGCTTTCTTT	CASSDRRNTEAFF
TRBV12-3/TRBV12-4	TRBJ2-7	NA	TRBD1	TGTGCCAGCAGTGAAACGGACAGGAGGCACGAGCAGTACTTC	CASSETDRRHEQYF
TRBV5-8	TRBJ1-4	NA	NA	TGTGCCAGCAGCCCGGACGGAGCCGCACGGGGCGTTGAAAAACTGTTTTTT	CASSPDGAARGVEKLFF
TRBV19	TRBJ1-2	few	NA	TGTGCCAGTAGGCCTCCCCTAGGTGCTAACTATGGCTACACCTTC	CASRPPLGANYGYTF
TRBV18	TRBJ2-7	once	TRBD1	TGTGCCAGCTCACCCTCTACAGGGGTTTACGAGCAGTACTTC	CASSPSTGVYEQYF
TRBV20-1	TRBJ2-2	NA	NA	TGCAGTGCTACCCCCCCTCCGGGCGGTGGTGCGGGTTGGATTAACACCGGGGAGCTGTTTTTT	CSATPPPGGGAGWINTGELFF
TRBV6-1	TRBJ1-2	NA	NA	TGTGCCAGCAGGCGGACAGTTAACTATGGCTACACCTTC	CASRRTVNYGYTF
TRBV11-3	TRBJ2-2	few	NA	TGTGCCAGCAGCTTAGCTGGGAGGCGGGACCCCACCGGGGAGCTGTTTTTT	CASSLAGRRDPTGELFF
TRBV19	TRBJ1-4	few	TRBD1	TGTGCCAGTAGTCGAACCGGGACAGGGGATGAAAAACTGTTTTTT	CASSRTGTGDEKLFF
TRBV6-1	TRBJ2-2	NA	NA	TGTGCCAGCAGTGACGGACAGGCCCACGGGGGCGGGGAGCTGTTTTTT	CASSDGQAHGGGELFF
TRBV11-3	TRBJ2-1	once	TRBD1	TGTGCCAGCAGCTTGACAGGGAATATCGGCGATGAGCAGTTCTTC	CASSLTGNIGDEQFF
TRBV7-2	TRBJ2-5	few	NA	TGTGCCAGCAGGGATAGTGCGGGCCAAGAGACCCAGTACTTC	CASRDSAGQETQYF
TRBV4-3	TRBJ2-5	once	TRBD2	TGCGCCAGCAGCCAACGACTAGCTGACCAAGAGACCCAGTACTTC	CASSQRLADQETQYF
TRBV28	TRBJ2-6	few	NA	TGTGCCAGCAGTTCGCCAGGGTCGTCTGGGGCCAACGTCCTGACTTTC	CASSSPGSSGANVLTF
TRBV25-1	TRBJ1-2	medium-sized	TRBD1	TGTGCCAGCACCGGGACAGGGAACTATGGCTACACCTTC	CASTGTGNYGYTF
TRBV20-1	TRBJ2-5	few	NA	TGCAGTGCTACTCCCCCCGGGGGAGTCCAAGAGACCCAGTACTTC	CSATPPGGVQETQYF
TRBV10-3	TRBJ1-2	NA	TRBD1	TGTGCCATCAGTGAGTTACAGGGGGCTGACTATGGCTACACCTTC	CAISELQGADYGYTF
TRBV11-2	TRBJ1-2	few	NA	TGTGCCAGCAGCTCTACGGGGAGGACAGCGAGTGGCTACACCTTC	CASSSTGRTASGYTF
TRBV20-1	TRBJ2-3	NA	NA	TGCAGCGCCCCTCAGGGGCCAACAGATACGCAGTATTTT	CSAPQGPTDTQYF
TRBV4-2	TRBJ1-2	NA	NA	TGTGCCAGCAGGGGCGTCCGGGATGGCTACACCTTC	CASRGVRDGYTF
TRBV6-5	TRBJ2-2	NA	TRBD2	TGTGCCAGCAGTTTAGGACTAGCGGGGTCCGGGGAGCTGTTTTTT	CASSLGLAGSGELFF
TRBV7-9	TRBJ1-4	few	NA	TGTGCCAGCAGCTTATTGGCTTCAAGTTACGAAAAACTGTTTTTT	CASSLLASSYEKLFF
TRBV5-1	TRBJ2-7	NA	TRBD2	TGCGCCAGCAGTTCAGCGGGGAGCTCCTACGAGCAGTACTTC	CASSSAGSSYEQYF
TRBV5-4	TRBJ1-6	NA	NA	TGTGCCAGCAGCCAGGGCCAGGTCGACTCACCCCTCCACTTT	CASSQGQVDSPLHF
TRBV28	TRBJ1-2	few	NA	TGTGCCAGCAGTCTACTTCCTCAGGGATGGTATGGCTACACCTTC	CASSLLPQGWYGYTF
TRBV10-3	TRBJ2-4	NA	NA	TGTGCCACCTCCGGGGGGACAAATTTAAACATTCAGTACTTC	CATSGGTNLNIQYF
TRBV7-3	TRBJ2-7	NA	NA	TGTGCCAGCAGCACCTTCGACGGCTACGAGCAGTACTTC	CASSTFDGYEQYF
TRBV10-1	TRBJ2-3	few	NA	TGCGCCAGCAGTGAGATGGGGGGATTAACAGATACGCAGTATTTT	CASSEMGGLTDTQYF
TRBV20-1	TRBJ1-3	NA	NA	TGCAGTGCTAAAGACGTGGACAGTCGGGCTGGAAACACCATATATTTT	CSAKDVDSRAGNTIYF
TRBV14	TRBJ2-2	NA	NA	TGTGCCAGCAGCCGTGTCAGGGGCCCTAACACCGGGGAGCTGTTTTTT	CASSRVRGPNTGELFF
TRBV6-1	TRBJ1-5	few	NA	TGTGCCAGCTCCGAGGGACGGGCTCAGCCCCAGCATTTT	CASSEGRAQPQHF
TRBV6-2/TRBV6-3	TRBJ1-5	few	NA	TGTGCCAGCAGTACAAGACAGTTATTGGGTCAGCCCCAGCATTTT	CASSTRQLLGQPQHF
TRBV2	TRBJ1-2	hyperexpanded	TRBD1	TGTGCCAGCAGTGAGCTTCAGGGGGCTGGCTACACCTTC	CASSELQGAGYTF
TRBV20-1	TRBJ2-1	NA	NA	TGCAGTGCACCCCGACGGCTAGCGACCTACAATGAGCAGTTCTTC	CSAPRRLATYNEQFF
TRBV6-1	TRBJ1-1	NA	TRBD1	TGTGCCAGCAGGGGACAGGGGGGCACTGAAGCTTTCTTT	CASRGQGGTEAFF
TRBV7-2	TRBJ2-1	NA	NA	TGTGCCAGCAGCTACCTAAGGGGCCTCGGCAATGAGCAGTTCTTC	CASSYLRGLGNEQFF
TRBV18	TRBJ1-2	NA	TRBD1	TGTGCCAGCTCACCACCGGGGACAGGGCTGGCCTATGGCTACACCTTC	CASSPPGTGLAYGYTF
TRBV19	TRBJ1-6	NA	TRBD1	TGTGCCAGTAGTAAACCGAGACAGGGGAACTCACCCCTCCACTTT	CASSKPRQGNSPLHF
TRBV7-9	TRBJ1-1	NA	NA	TGTGCCAGCAGCTTAGAGGGGGTCAGTTTGCAGCCTGAAGCTTTCTTT	CASSLEGVSLQPEAFF
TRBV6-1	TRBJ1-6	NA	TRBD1	TGTGCCAGCACCTTCCCGGACAGGGGAAATTCACCCCTCCACTTT	CASTFPDRGNSPLHF
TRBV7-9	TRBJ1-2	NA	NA	TGTGCCAGCAGCCCGACCAACTATGGCTACACCTTC	CASSPTNYGYTF
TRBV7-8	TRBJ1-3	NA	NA	TGTGCCAGCAGCTTATTGACGGTCAGCGCTGGAAACACCATATATTTT	CASSLLTVSAGNTIYF
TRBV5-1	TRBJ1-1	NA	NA	TGCGCCAGCAGCGGAAGGGGCGTTGGGACTGAAGCTTTCTTT	CASSGRGVGTEAFF
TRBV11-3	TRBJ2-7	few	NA	TGTGCCAGCAGCCGCGGGACAGAATTCCACGAGCAGTACTTC	CASSRGTEFHEQYF
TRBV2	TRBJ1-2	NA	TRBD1	TGTGCCAGCAGTGACTTAAGGACAGGGTCTTTGGGTGGCTACACCTTC	CASSDLRTGSLGGYTF